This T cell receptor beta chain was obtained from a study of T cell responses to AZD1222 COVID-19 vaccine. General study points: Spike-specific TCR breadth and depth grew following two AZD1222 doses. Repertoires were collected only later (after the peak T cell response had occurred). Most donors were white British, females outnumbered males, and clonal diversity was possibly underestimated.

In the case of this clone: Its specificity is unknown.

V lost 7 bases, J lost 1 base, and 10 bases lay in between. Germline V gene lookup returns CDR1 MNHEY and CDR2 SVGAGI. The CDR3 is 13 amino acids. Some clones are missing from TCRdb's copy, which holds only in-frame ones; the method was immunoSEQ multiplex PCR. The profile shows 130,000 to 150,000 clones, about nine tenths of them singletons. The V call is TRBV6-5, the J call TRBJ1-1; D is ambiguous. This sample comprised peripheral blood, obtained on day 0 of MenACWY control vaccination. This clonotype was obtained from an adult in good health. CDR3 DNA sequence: TGTGCCAGCAACCCGAGTGCGAACACTGAAGCTTTCTTT. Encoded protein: CASNPSANTEAFF.